This T cell receptor (beta chain) was identified during a study of cytomegalovirus exposure and HLA in healthy donors. PCR employed 60 Vbeta and 13 Jbeta primers. Sequencing was performed with immunoSEQ multiplex PCR; in TCRdb, only in-frame clones are kept and a portion is missing. The data contain around 100,000 clones, about 72% of them seen just once; the ten biggest clones take up around 2.3%. Regarding this clone: Its antigen remains unidentified.

CDR1 is MNHEY, CDR2 SVGAGI, per germline. This CDR3 comprises 15 residues. V lost 0 bases to trimming and J lost 2 bases; unmatched junction nucleotides: 4. Study results and caveats: The study recorded 164 TCR beta chains that were cytomegalovirus-associated.

The sequenced sample was PBMCs. This sequence was found in a man aged 25 to 40 in good health and CMV-seronegative. The chain uses TRBV6-5 and TRBJ2-7; 7 nucleotides align to TRBD1. The CDR3 loop is CASSYSDRSTYEQYF. The CDR3 region has the DNA TGTGCCAGCAGTTACTCGGACAGGTCAACCTACGAGCAGTACTTC.